This paragraph reports one T cell receptor beta chain. These data originate in a study of blood T cell repertoires in COVID-19. Study background: The analysed material was cDNA or gDNA that came from T cells, B-cell-depleted T cells, or PBMCs.

Trimming took 4 bases from V and 5 from J, leaving 18 bases between them. The germline V gene has CDR1 SGHRS and CDR2 YFSETQ. CDR3 length equals 15 residues. Profiling relied on immunoSEQ multiplex PCR, and the TCRdb table lists in-frame clones only, not all of them. The sample carries 250,000 to 350,000 clones, 70% to 90% recorded once. The age range of participants was 18 to 89 years, with residence in about two dozen US areas. The chain uses TRBV5-1 and TRBJ1-1, with D unresolved. Source material: PBMCs or T cells enriched from blood (not recorded which). The origin of this receptor is a woman in her twenties or thirties who had recovered from COVID-19. The CDR3 spells CASSDGRRVGTEAFF. The CDR3 nucleotides are TGCGCCAGCAGCGATGGAAGGAGGGTTGGGACTGAAGCTTTCTTT.